The sequence of this T cell receptor beta chain was determined in a study of T cells after somatic rescue of genetic block. Produced via immunoSEQ multiplex PCR; TCRdb's table is partial and in-frame only. Among about 10,000 clones listed, roughly 74% were seen once. V was trimmed by 6 bases and J by 5 bases, leaving 12 bases between them. Germline loops: CDR1 MNHEY, CDR2 SVGAGI. The CDR3 extends over 13 amino acids. This receptor was obtained from a boy younger than 18. This rearrangement joins TRBV6-5 to TRBJ2-3, with D maybe TRBD1 (5 bases). Source material: peripheral blood mononuclear cells (PBMCs). CDR3 DNA sequence: TGTGCCAGCAGCCAAGGGGCACAAGATACGCAGTATTTT. Translated: CASSQGAQDTQYF.